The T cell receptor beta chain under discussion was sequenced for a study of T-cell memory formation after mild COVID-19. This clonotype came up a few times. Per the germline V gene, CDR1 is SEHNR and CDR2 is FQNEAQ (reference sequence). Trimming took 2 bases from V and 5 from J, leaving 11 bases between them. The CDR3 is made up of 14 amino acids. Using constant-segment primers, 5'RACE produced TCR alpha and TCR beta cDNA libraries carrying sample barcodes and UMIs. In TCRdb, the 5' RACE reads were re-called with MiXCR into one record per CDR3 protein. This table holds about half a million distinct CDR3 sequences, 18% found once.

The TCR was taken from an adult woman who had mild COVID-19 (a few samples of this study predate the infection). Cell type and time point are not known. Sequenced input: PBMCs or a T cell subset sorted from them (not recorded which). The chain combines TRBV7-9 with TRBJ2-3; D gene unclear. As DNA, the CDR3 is TGTGCCAGCAGCTTAAGGGATTTGGGAGATACGCAGTATTTT. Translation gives CASSLRDLGDTQYF. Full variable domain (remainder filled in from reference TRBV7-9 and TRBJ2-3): DTGVSQNPRHKITKRGQNVTFRCDPISEHNRLYWYRQTLGQGPEFLTYFQNEAQLEKSRLLSDRFSAERPKGSFSTLEIQRTEQGDSAMYLCASSLRDLGDTQYFGPGTRLTVL.